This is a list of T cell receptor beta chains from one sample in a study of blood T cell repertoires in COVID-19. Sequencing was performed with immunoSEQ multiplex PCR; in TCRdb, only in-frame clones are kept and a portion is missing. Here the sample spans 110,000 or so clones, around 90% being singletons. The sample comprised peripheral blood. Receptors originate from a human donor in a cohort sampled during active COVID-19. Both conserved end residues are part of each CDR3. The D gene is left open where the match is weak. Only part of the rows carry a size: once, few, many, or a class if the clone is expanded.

CDR3aa: CASSFGRDSLYEQYF
CDR3nt: TGCGCCAGCAGCTTCGGGCGGGACAGCCTCTACGAGCAGTACTTC
abundance: NA
v_gene: TRBV5-1
len: 15
j_gene: TRBJ2-7
d_gene: NA

CDR3aa: CASTPGLNREGYTF
CDR3nt: TGTGCCAGCACCCCCGGCCTGAATAGGGAGGGCTACACCTTC
abundance: NA
v_gene: TRBV28
len: 14
j_gene: TRBJ1-2
d_gene: NA

CDR3aa: CASSLGASGLYEQYF
CDR3nt: TGTGCCAGCAGCCTGGGGGCTAGCGGGCTATACGAGCAGTACTTC
abundance: NA
v_gene: TRBV3-1/TRBV3-2
len: 15
j_gene: TRBJ2-7
d_gene: TRBD2

CDR3aa: CASSRVAYRVDEQYF
CDR3nt: TGTGCCAGCAGCCGGGTAGCGTACAGGGTCGACGAGCAGTACTTC
abundance: NA
v_gene: TRBV28
len: 15
j_gene: TRBJ2-7
d_gene: NA

CDR3aa: CASSPQAQGYYNEQFF
CDR3nt: TGTGCCAGCTCACCCCAGGCCCAGGGGTACTACAATGAGCAGTTCTTC
abundance: NA
v_gene: TRBV18
len: 16
j_gene: TRBJ2-1
d_gene: NA

CDR3aa: CAWSSGQGAWETQYF
CDR3nt: TGTGCCTGGAGTTCGGGACAGGGGGCTTGGGAGACCCAGTACTTC
abundance: NA
v_gene: TRBV30
len: 15
j_gene: TRBJ2-5
d_gene: TRBD1

CDR3aa: CASGPGQGYDTEAFF
CDR3nt: TGTGCCAGCGGCCCGGGACAGGGGTATGACACTGAAGCTTTCTTT
abundance: NA
v_gene: TRBV9
len: 15
j_gene: TRBJ1-1
d_gene: TRBD1

CDR3aa: CASSWGGPQETQYF
CDR3nt: TGTGCCAGCAGCTGGGGGGGCCCCCAAGAGACCCAGTACTTC
abundance: once
v_gene: TRBV7-3
len: 14
j_gene: TRBJ2-5
d_gene: NA

CDR3aa: CASSLGQPGGNEQYF
CDR3nt: TGTGCCAGCAGCTTAGGGCAGCCAGGGGGCAACGAGCAGTACTTC
abundance: NA
v_gene: TRBV11-3
len: 15
j_gene: TRBJ2-7
d_gene: TRBD1

CDR3aa: CASSWGVGGEQYF
CDR3nt: TGTGCCAGCAGCTGGGGTGTAGGGGGCGAGCAGTACTTC
abundance: NA
v_gene: TRBV7-2
len: 13
j_gene: TRBJ2-7
d_gene: NA

CDR3aa: CASSVDGRISSYNEQFF
CDR3nt: TGTGCCAGCAGCGTAGATGGGAGAATATCCTCCTACAATGAGCAGTTCTTC
abundance: NA
v_gene: TRBV9
len: 17
j_gene: TRBJ2-1
d_gene: NA

CDR3aa: CATSRESSGDGYTF
CDR3nt: TGTGCCACCAGCAGGGAGAGTTCAGGGGACGGCTACACCTTC
abundance: NA
v_gene: TRBV15
len: 14
j_gene: TRBJ1-2
d_gene: NA

CDR3aa: CASTDRGLAKNIQYF
CDR3nt: TGTGCCAGCACAGACAGGGGTCTAGCCAAAAACATTCAGTACTTC
abundance: NA
v_gene: TRBV18
len: 15
j_gene: TRBJ2-4
d_gene: TRBD1

CDR3aa: CASSLGQGANQPQHF
CDR3nt: TGCGCCAGCAGCTTGGGGCAGGGGGCTAATCAGCCCCAGCATTTT
abundance: NA
v_gene: TRBV5-1
len: 15
j_gene: TRBJ1-5
d_gene: TRBD1

CDR3aa: CASRLGQGWGYGYTF
CDR3nt: TGTGCCAGCAGACTAGGACAGGGATGGGGCTATGGCTACACCTTC
abundance: NA
v_gene: TRBV27
len: 15
j_gene: TRBJ1-2
d_gene: TRBD1

CDR3aa: CASSLGQYSGNTIYF
CDR3nt: TGTGCCAGCAGCTTGGGACAGTACTCTGGAAACACCATATATTTT
abundance: NA
v_gene: TRBV5-6
len: 15
j_gene: TRBJ1-3
d_gene: NA

CDR3aa: CASSSGVGQATGGELFF
CDR3nt: TGCGCCAGCAGCTCTGGAGTGGGACAGGCTACGGGTGGGGAGCTGTTTTTT
abundance: NA
v_gene: TRBV5-1
len: 17
j_gene: TRBJ2-2
d_gene: TRBD1

CDR3aa: CASSPPNTEAFF
CDR3nt: TGTGCCAGCAGTCCCCCAAACACTGAAGCTTTCTTT
abundance: NA
v_gene: TRBV12-3/TRBV12-4
len: 12
j_gene: TRBJ1-1
d_gene: NA

CDR3aa: CSVAETTNEKLFF
CDR3nt: TGCAGCGTTGCGGAGACAACTAATGAAAAACTGTTTTTT
abundance: NA
v_gene: TRBV29-1
len: 13
j_gene: TRBJ1-4
d_gene: NA

CDR3aa: CASSDGEGRRAFF
CDR3nt: TGCGCCAGCAGTGACGGGGAGGGAAGGCGAGCTTTCTTT
abundance: NA
v_gene: TRBV10-1
len: 13
j_gene: TRBJ1-1
d_gene: NA

CDR3aa: CASSLEGGNEQFF
CDR3nt: TGTGCCAGCAGCTTAGAAGGGGGCAATGAGCAGTTCTTC
abundance: NA
v_gene: TRBV11-3
len: 13
j_gene: TRBJ2-1
d_gene: NA

CDR3aa: CASAKIPGQGDHGYTF
CDR3nt: TGTGCCAGCGCCAAAATCCCGGGACAGGGGGATCATGGCTACACCTTC
abundance: NA
v_gene: TRBV19
len: 16
j_gene: TRBJ1-2
d_gene: TRBD1

CDR3aa: CASSLEVPGAIQTQYF
CDR3nt: TGTGCCAGCAGCTTAGAGGTCCCAGGGGCTATACAGACCCAGTACTTC
abundance: NA
v_gene: TRBV7-9
len: 16
j_gene: TRBJ2-5
d_gene: NA

CDR3aa: CASTFGQSYEQYF
CDR3nt: TGTGCCAGCACCTTCGGACAGAGCTACGAGCAGTACTTC
abundance: NA
v_gene: TRBV6-5
len: 13
j_gene: TRBJ2-7
d_gene: NA

CDR3aa: CASSPRDRGNTGELFF
CDR3nt: TGTGCCAGCAGTCCCCGGGACAGGGGGAACACCGGGGAGCTGTTTTTT
abundance: NA
v_gene: TRBV6-4
len: 16
j_gene: TRBJ2-2
d_gene: TRBD1

CDR3aa: CASSSLAGGYEQYF
CDR3nt: TGTGCCAGCAGCTCCCTAGCGGGAGGGTACGAGCAGTACTTC
abundance: NA
v_gene: TRBV7-2
len: 14
j_gene: TRBJ2-7
d_gene: TRBD2

CDR3aa: CASSRLQGAFNQPQHF
CDR3nt: TGTGCCAGCAGCCGGCTCCAGGGGGCCTTCAATCAGCCCCAGCATTTT
abundance: NA
v_gene: TRBV5-6
len: 16
j_gene: TRBJ1-5
d_gene: TRBD1

CDR3aa: CSAAQGQPQHF
CDR3nt: TGCAGTGCAGCCCAGGGTCAGCCCCAGCATTTT
abundance: NA
v_gene: TRBV20-1
len: 11
j_gene: TRBJ1-5
d_gene: NA